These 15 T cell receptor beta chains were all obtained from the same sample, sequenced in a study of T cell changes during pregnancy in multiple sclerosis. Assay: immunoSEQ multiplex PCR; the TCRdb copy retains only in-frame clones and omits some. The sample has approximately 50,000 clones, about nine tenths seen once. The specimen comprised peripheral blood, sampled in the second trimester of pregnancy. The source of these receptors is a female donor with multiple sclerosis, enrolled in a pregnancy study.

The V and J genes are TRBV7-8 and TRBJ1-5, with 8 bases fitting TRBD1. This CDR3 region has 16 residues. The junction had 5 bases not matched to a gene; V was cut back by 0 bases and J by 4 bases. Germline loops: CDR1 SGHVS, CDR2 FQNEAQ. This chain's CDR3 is CASSLALGQGNQPQHF. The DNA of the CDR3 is TGTGCCAGCAGCTTAGCGCTAGGACAGGGTAATCAGCCCCAGCATTTT.

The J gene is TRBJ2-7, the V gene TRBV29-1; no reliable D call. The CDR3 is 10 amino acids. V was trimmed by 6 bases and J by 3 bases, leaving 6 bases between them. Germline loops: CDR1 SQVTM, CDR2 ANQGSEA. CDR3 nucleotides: TGCAGCGTCCTATTCTACGAGCAGTACTTC. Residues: CSVLFYEQYF.

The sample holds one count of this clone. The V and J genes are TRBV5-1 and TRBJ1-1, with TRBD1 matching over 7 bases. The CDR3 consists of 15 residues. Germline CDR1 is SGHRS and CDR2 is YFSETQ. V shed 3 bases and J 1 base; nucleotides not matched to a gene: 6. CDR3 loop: CASSSRTGGNTEAFF. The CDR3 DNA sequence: TGCGCCAGCAGCTCCCGGACAGGTGGGAACACTGAAGCTTTCTTT.

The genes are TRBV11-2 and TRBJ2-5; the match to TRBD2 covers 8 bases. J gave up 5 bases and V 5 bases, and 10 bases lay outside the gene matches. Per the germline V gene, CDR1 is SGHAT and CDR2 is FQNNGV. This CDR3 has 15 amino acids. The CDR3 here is CASSPRLAGGETQYF. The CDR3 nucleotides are TGTGCCAGCAGCCCGCGGCTAGCGGGCGGGGAGACCCAGTACTTC.

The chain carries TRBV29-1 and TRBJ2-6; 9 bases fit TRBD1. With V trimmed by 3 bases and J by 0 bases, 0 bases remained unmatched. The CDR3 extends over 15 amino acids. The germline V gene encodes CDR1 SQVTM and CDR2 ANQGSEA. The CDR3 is CSVETGGSGANVLTF. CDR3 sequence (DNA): TGCAGCGTTGAGACAGGGGGCTCTGGGGCCAACGTCCTGACTTTC.

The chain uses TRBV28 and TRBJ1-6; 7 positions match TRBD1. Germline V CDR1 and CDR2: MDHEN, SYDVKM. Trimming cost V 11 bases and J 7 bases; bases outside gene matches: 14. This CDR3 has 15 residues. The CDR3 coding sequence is TGTGCCTCCCCGGGACAGTGGATATTGAATTCACCCCTCCACTTT. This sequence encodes CASPGQWILNSPLHF.

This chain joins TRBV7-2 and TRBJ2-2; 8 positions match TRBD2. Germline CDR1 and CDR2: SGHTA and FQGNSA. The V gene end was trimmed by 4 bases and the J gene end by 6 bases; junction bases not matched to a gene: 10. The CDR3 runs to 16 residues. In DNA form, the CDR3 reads TGTGCCAGCAGCTCACGGGGGGGCTGGTCAGCCGGGGAGCTGTTTTTT. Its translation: CASSSRGGWSAGELFF.

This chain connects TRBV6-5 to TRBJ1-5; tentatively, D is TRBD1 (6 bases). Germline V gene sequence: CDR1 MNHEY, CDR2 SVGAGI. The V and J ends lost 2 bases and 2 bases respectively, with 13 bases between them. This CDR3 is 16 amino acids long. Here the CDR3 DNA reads TGTGCCAGCAGTTACCGAAGGGGGGGAGGCAATCAGCCCCAGCATTTT. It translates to CASSYRRGGGNQPQHF.

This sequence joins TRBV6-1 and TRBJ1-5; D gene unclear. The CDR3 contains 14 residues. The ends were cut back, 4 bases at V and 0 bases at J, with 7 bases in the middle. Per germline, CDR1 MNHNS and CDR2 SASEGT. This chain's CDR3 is CASSGHISNQPQHF. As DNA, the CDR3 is TGTGCCAGCAGTGGGCATATTAGCAATCAGCCCCAGCATTTT.

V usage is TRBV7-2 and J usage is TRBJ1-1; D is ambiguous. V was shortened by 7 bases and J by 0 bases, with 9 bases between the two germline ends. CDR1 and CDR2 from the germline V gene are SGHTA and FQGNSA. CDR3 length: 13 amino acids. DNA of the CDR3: TGTGCCAGCACCTTTTCAGTGAACACTGAAGCTTTCTTT. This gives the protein CASTFSVNTEAFF.

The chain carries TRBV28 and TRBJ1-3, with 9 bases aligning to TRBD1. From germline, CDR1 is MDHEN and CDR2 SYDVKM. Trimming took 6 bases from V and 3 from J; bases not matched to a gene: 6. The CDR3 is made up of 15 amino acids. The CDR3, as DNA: TGTGCCAGCAGACCCACAGGGGGCTTTGGAAACACCATATATTTT. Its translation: CASRPTGGFGNTIYF.

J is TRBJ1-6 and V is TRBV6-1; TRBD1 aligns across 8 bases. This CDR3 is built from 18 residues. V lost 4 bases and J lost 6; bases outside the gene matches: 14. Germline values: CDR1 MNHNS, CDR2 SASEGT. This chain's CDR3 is CASSVQGTGSYSNSPLHF. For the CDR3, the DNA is TGTGCCAGCAGTGTACAAGGGACAGGCTCCTACAGTAATTCACCCCTCCACTTT.

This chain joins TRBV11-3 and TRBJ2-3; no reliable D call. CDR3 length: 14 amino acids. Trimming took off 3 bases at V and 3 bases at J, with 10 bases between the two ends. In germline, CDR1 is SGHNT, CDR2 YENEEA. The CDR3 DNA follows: TGTGCCAGCAGCTTTGCGGCAGATACAGATACGCAGTATTTT. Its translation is CASSFAADTDTQYF.

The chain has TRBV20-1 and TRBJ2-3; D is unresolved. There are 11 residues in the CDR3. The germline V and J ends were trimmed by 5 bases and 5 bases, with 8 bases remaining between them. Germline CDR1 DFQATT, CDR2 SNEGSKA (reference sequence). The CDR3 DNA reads TGCAGTGCTCTCCCGGGAGATACGCAGTATTTT. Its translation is CSALPGDTQYF.

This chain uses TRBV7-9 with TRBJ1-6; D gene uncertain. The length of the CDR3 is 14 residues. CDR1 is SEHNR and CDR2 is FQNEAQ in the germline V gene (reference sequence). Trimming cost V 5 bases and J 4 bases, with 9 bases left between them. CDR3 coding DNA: TGTGCCAGCAGCCACAGTCCGTATAATTCACCCCTCCACTTT. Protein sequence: CASSHSPYNSPLHF. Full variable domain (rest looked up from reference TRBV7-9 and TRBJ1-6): DTGVSQNPRHKITKRGQNVTFRCDPISEHNRLYWYRQTLGQGPEFLTYFQNEAQLEKSRLLSDRFSAERPKGSFSTLEIQRTEQGDSAMYLCASSHSPYNSPLHFGNGTRLTVT.